These 25 T cell receptor beta chains originate from one sample sequenced in a study of T and B cells in COVID-19 patients. Blood genomic DNA input for TRB amplification was about 240-550 ng. TRB rearrangements were amplified by multiplex PCR with BIOMED2 TRB-A/B primers. From the multiplex PCR reads, TCRdb called clonotypes with MiXCR, one entry per CDR3 protein. Altogether around 13,000 distinct CDR3 sequences are present, about 25% being singletons, with the ten largest covering 3.5% to 5%. The sample was blood. The receptor set was obtained from a human donor who had recovered from COVID-19.

This clonotype is large (0.1 to 1%) by share. The chain is built from TRBV29-1 and TRBJ2-3, with D hard to call. V was clipped by 4 bases and J by 4 bases, with 3 bases between them. The germline gives CDR1 SQVTM, CDR2 ANQGSEA. The CDR3 loop spans 10 amino acids. The CDR3 spells CSVGSDTQYF. The CDR3 bases are TGCAGCGTTGGTTCAGATACGCAGTATTTT.

This sequence joins TRBV27 and TRBJ2-2; 10 bases align to TRBD1. Germline values: CDR1 MNHEY, CDR2 SMNVEV (reference sequence). The V segment lost 5 bases and the J segment 9 bases; nucleotides outside the gene matches: 15. The CDR3 contains 17 residues. The CDR3 sequence is CASSPTTGTGATRELFF. CDR3 bases: TGTGCCAGCAGTCCTACAACCGGGACAGGGGCGACCAGGGAGCTGTTTTTT.

The rearrangement links TRBV7-9 to TRBJ2-4; a weak D match, TRBD1 (6 bases). V gave up 5 bases and J gave up 3 bases, with 11 bases separating them. The CDR3 length is 14 residues. The germline V gene has CDR1 SEHNR and CDR2 FQNEAQ (reference sequence). The CDR3 sequence: CASSADSNKNIQYF. CDR3 nucleotide sequence: TGTGCCAGCAGCGCGGACAGCAACAAAAACATTCAGTACTTC. The variable domain in full, completed from reference TRBV7-9 and TRBJ2-4, reads DTGVSQNPRHKITKRGQNVTFRCDPISEHNRLYWYRQTLGQGPEFLTYFQNEAQLEKSRLLSDRFSAERPKGSFSTLEIQRTEQGDSAMYLCASSADSNKNIQYFGAGTRLSVL.

By its share, this clonotype is large (0.1 to 1%). This chain joins TRBV6-5 and TRBJ1-2, with D unclear. The CDR3 sequence is 16 residues long. Germline CDR1 is MNHEY and CDR2 is SVGAGI. V was clipped by 0 bases and J by 3 bases, with 14 bases between them. Here the CDR3 DNA reads TGTGCCAGCAGTTACTCGACGTCCGGTTGTTACTATGGCTACACCTTC. It yields the protein CASSYSTSGCYYGYTF.

This clonotype is deemed medium-sized. The chain uses TRBV19 and TRBJ2-7, with 9 bases aligning to TRBD1. Looked up from germline, CDR1 is LNHDA and CDR2 is SQIVND (reference sequence). Unmatched junction bases numbered 5, after V lost 8 bases and J lost 3 bases. The CDR3 spans 13 residues. The CDR3 DNA is TGTGCCAGTTCGGGGACAGGGCGCTACGAGCAGTACTTC. Amino acid sequence: CASSGTGRYEQYF.

In this sample, this clonotype turned up a few times. The chain uses TRBV10-3 and TRBJ2-3; the match to TRBD1 covers 8 bases. CDR3 length: 14 residues. Unmatched junction bases numbered 7, after V lost 5 bases and J lost 6 bases. The germline V gene encodes CDR1 ENHRY and CDR2 SYGVKD. The CDR3 region has the DNA TGTGCCATCAGTCCGGACAGGGAAGGCGATACGCAGTATTTT. Protein sequence: CAISPDREGDTQYF.

The sample holds many counts of this clonotype. The V gene is TRBV19, the J gene TRBJ1-1; D may be TRBD1 (5 bases). Germline V lookup: CDR1 LNHDA, CDR2 SQIVND (reference sequence). This CDR3 is 18 amino acids long. Trimming left V 5 bases short and J 0 bases short, with 22 bases between. The CDR3 coding sequence is TGTGCCAGTAGTCGGTCAGACAGTCGAGGGGTGGTGAACACTGAAGCTTTCTTT. Translating gives CASSRSDSRGVVNTEAFF.

This clonotype counts as medium-sized. This sequence joins TRBV6-5 and TRBJ2-7; TRBD1 matches at 7 bases. The CDR3 extends over 13 amino acids. Germline V gives CDR1 MNHEY, CDR2 SVGAGI. V shed 2 bases, J shed 4 bases, and the junction held 2 bases outside the gene matches. The CDR3 loop reads CASSYGTDYEQYF. CDR3 coding DNA: TGTGCCAGCAGTTACGGGACAGATTACGAGCAGTACTTC.

The V gene is TRBV5-1, the J gene TRBJ2-3; a weak D match, TRBD2 (5 bases). Germline V CDR1 and CDR2: SGHRS, YFSETQ. V was trimmed by 7 bases and J by 0 bases, leaving 12 bases between them. CDR3 size: 14 residues. Here the CDR3 DNA reads TGCGCCAGCGAGCCGGGATCAAGCACAGATACGCAGTATTTT. Protein product: CASEPGSSTDTQYF.

This clonotype is judged medium-sized. The J gene is TRBJ2-5, the V gene TRBV5-5; 10 positions agree with TRBD1. Germline V gene lookup returns CDR1 SGHKS and CDR2 YYEKEE (reference sequence). V was pared by 3 bases and J by 2 bases, with 1 base of the junction left unmatched. The CDR3 contains 14 residues. Here the CDR3 DNA reads TGTGCCAGCAGCTGGGGACAGGGGCAAGAGACCCAGTACTTC. Translation: CASSWGQGQETQYF.

The J gene is TRBJ2-3, the V gene TRBV6-1; maybe TRBD2 (5 bases). Germline V gene lookup returns CDR1 MNHNS and CDR2 SASEGT. This CDR3 contains 16 residues. Trimming stripped 4 bases from V and 1 base from J, with 15 bases between. CDR3 in amino acids: CASSGITGSGTDTQYF. Here the CDR3 DNA reads TGTGCCAGCAGTGGGATAACGGGGAGTGGCACAGATACGCAGTATTTT.

By share, this clonotype ranks as medium-sized. The chain joins TRBV29-1 to TRBJ1-2; TRBD1 matches 9 bases. This CDR3 spans 16 amino acids. Germline V gene lookup returns CDR1 SQVTM and CDR2 ANQGSEA. The ends lost 6 bases at V and 4 bases at J; junction bases unmatched: 15. CDR3 region: CSVLDRGHIAGYGYTF. Written as DNA, the CDR3 is TGCAGCGTCTTGGACAGGGGACATATTGCAGGCTATGGCTACACCTTC.

This clonotype has at least ten counts. The chain is built from TRBV18 and TRBJ2-3, with 7 bases aligning to TRBD2. The CDR3 length is 17 residues. V was pared by 5 bases and J by 2 bases, with 13 bases of the junction left unmatched. Germline assignment: CDR1 KGHSH and CDR2 LQKENI. The CDR3 region is CASSFFRRGFDTDTQYF. In DNA form, the CDR3 reads TGTGCCAGCTCATTCTTCAGGCGGGGGTTTGACACAGATACGCAGTATTTT.

The chain carries TRBV5-5 and TRBJ1-5; TRBD1 is a possible D gene (6 bases). The CDR3 has 16 residues. CDR1 is SGHKS, CDR2 YYEKEE, per germline (reference sequence). Trimming pared 3 bases from V and 0 bases from J, leaving 13 bases between. CDR3 nucleotides: TGTGCCAGCAGCTCCGGGGGCACAAATAGCAATCAGCCCCAGCATTTT. It is translated as CASSSGGTNSNQPQHF. Full variable domain (rest looked up from reference TRBV5-5 and TRBJ1-5): DAGVTQSPTHLIKTRGQQVTLRCSPISGHKSVSWYQQVLGQGPQFIFQYYEKEERGRGNFPDRFSARQFPNYSSELNVNALLLGDSALYLCASSSGGTNSNQPQHFGDGTRLSIL.

This chain joins TRBV24-1 and TRBJ2-7, with D tentatively TRBD2 (5 bases). From germline, CDR1 is KGHDR and CDR2 SFDVKD. Deletions cut 6 bases from V and 4 bases from J, with 12 bases between. The CDR3 consists of 13 residues. The CDR3 is CATSRGVEYEQYF. DNA for the CDR3: TGTGCCACCAGTCGGGGTGTAGAATACGAGCAGTACTTC.

This chain connects TRBV12-3 or TRBV12-4 to TRBJ2-1; TRBD2 matches at 14 bases. With 4 bases clipped from V and 2 bases from J, the junction kept 4 bases outside the gene matches. CDR3 length: 17 amino acids. CDR3 sequence reads: CASSSRTSGRTYNEQFF. The CDR3 nucleotides read TGTGCCAGCAGTTCCCGGACTAGCGGGAGGACCTACAATGAGCAGTTCTTC.

There are many counts of this clonotype. The gene calls are TRBV27 and TRBJ2-7; the D is unclear. This CDR3 spans 15 amino acids. The V gene lost 2 bases and the J gene lost 4 bases, with 15 bases spanning the gap. The V gene's germline CDR1 is MNHEY and CDR2 SMNVEV (reference sequence). The CDR3 is CASSLAASPTYEQYF. The CDR3 region has the DNA TGTGCCAGCAGTTTAGCGGCTAGTCCTACTTACGAGCAGTACTTC.

The V gene is TRBV5-1, the J gene TRBJ2-2, with 9 bases aligning to TRBD1. The germline V gene encodes CDR1 SGHRS and CDR2 YFSETQ. The length of the CDR3 is 15 residues. V lost 4 bases, J lost 6 bases, and 7 bases stayed unmatched. The CDR3 DNA reads TGCGCCAGCAGCAGAGGACAGGGGCCCGCCGGGGAGCTGTTTTTT. Translated, it gives CASSRGQGPAGELFF.

This chain links TRBV5-1 with TRBJ1-6, with 10 bases aligning to TRBD1. Trimming removed 5 bases from V and 9 bases from J; junction bases left unmatched: 14. The CDR3 extends over 17 amino acids. Per the germline V gene, CDR1 is SGHRS and CDR2 is YFSETQ. DNA of the CDR3: TGCGCCAGCAGATCCGGGACAGGGGACCTTTTAGGTTCACCCCTCCACTTT. As protein: CASRSGTGDLLGSPLHF.

The chain employs TRBV6-5 and TRBJ2-7; 9 bases fit TRBD1. CDR3 size: 16 residues. V lost 4 bases and J lost 3; bases outside the gene matches: 10. In germline, CDR1 is MNHEY, CDR2 SVGAGI. CDR3 bases: TGTGCCAGCAGTTCCGTGACCGGGACAGGGATCTACGAGCAGTACTTC. Translated: CASSSVTGTGIYEQYF.

This clonotype was recorded many times. The chain uses TRBV6-2 or TRBV6-3 and TRBJ2-7; a weak D match, TRBD1 (6 bases). The CDR3 has 13 amino acids. Trimming left V 6 bases short and J 6 bases short, with 15 bases between. Looked up from germline, CDR1 is MNHEY and CDR2 is SVGEGT. This CDR3 is CASSSPPGVEQYF. CDR3 DNA sequence: TGTGCCAGCAGCTCTCCCCCAGGGGTCGAGCAGTACTTC.

This clonotype was counted between two and nine times. V gene TRBV6-5 combines with J gene TRBJ1-1; D uncertain. V was shortened by 6 bases and J by 5 bases, with 13 bases between the two germline ends. There are 13 residues in the CDR3. Germline V lookup: CDR1 MNHEY, CDR2 SVGAGI. CDR3 coding DNA: TGTGCCAGCAGCACCCTTCGGTGGACTGAAGCTTTCTTT. Its protein is CASSTLRWTEAFF.

This clonotype showed up many times. The genes are TRBV6-1 and TRBJ2-1, with D possibly called TRBD1 or TRBD2 (5 bases each). The CDR3 is 16 residues long. Germline assignment: CDR1 MNHNS and CDR2 SASEGT. V was shortened by 4 bases and J by 0 bases, with 13 bases between the two germline ends. CDR3 sequence (DNA): TGTGCCAGCAGTGGGGTTGGTGGGGGCTCCTACAATGAGCAGTTCTTC. Its protein product is CASSGVGGGSYNEQFF.

Within the sample, this clonotype is medium-sized. The chain recombines TRBV6-5 with TRBJ2-2; D gene uncertain. Trimming shortened V by 6 bases and J by 5 bases, and 13 bases separated the two germline ends. Germline assignment: CDR1 MNHEY and CDR2 SVGAGI. There are 14 residues in the CDR3. Here the CDR3 DNA reads TGTGCCAGCAGAGTTAGGGTAGGGACCGGGGAGCTGTTTTTT. It codes for CASRVRVGTGELFF.

In its sample, this clonotype was seen many times. The V and J genes are TRBV18 and TRBJ1-2; 8 nucleotides line up with TRBD1. Germline loops: CDR1 KGHSH, CDR2 LQKENI. V shed 5 bases, J shed 3 bases, and the junction held 5 bases outside the gene matches. The CDR3 sequence is 14 residues long. The DNA of the CDR3 is TGTGCCAGCTCAGCGGACAGGGCGGACTATGGCTACACCTTC. Translated, it gives CASSADRADYGYTF.